This TCR beta chain was obtained from a study of cytomegalovirus exposure and HLA in healthy donors. Study-wide context: From HLA-typed donors, an early data release held approximately 85 million unique TCRs. Study-wide results and caveats: Sequencing likely caused a cluster of highly shared sequence variants. HLA alleles showed associations with approximately 15,000 TCR beta sequences in a later analysis, at a 0.05 false discovery rate.

The V end lost 7 bases, the J end lost 8 bases, and 17 bases lay between the germline ends. The germline V gene has CDR1 MNHNY and CDR2 SVGAGI (reference sequence). The CDR3 length is 13 residues. A word on this clone: Its antigen is not known.

Use of 60 Vbeta and 13 Jbeta primers characterized the PCR. Profiled with immunoSEQ multiplex PCR; TCRdb holds only in-frame clones, not every one. Found here are roughly 110,000 clones; the top ten clones hold roughly 3.7%. Sequencing was carried out using PBMCs. This receptor was obtained from a man aged 25 to 40 in good health and CMV-seronegative. The chain uses TRBV6-6 and TRBJ1-2, with no clear D. The CDR3: CASTLSTRWGYTF. The CDR3 DNA is TGTGCCAGCACCCTATCGACAAGGTGGGGCTACACCTTC.